The sequence of this TCR beta chain was determined in a study of human T cells and chemical hapten exposure. Study summary: Slight differences in pooled library volume were the main source of varying TCR yields across samples. Points from the study as a whole: No alteration of TCRs above 1 in 1000 frequency was seen with DPC sensitization.

Trimming left V 5 bases short and J 0 bases short, with 13 bases between. Per germline, CDR1 LNHNV and CDR2 YYDKDF (reference sequence). The CDR3 is 15 amino acids. This sample's time point: healthy volunteer bleed at 2 weeks. Unfractionated whole blood served as the source for total RNA extraction. As for this clonotype: Antigen specificity is unknown.

Authors' analysis steps: Sample TCR totals centred on a median of around 95,000, ranging roughly 23,224 to 700,000. Each CDR3 protein gets one entry after TCRdb re-called the RACE reads with MiXCR. What appears here as the V and J calls and clone size reflects TCRdb's work, not the paper's. The sample has more than 70,000 distinct CDR3 sequences; roughly 8% are singletons. The source of this sequence is a female donor in good health. Some clones in this sample may be carry-over from other donors' samples. The chain carries TRBV15 and TRBJ1-1, with D possibly TRBD1 on 5 matching bases. Input material: whole blood. Here the CDR3 reads CATSRGSAMNTEAFF. The CDR3 nucleotides read TGTGCCACCAGCCGGGGCTCCGCGATGAACACTGAAGCTTTCTTT.